A single T cell receptor beta chain is shown here with its context. This sample is part of a study of T cells expressing NK-cell markers. Study-wide background: Sorted CD3+CD56-NKG2C+, CD3+CD56+NKG2C+ and CD3+CD56+NKG2C- T cells supplied the TCR beta repertoires.

This CDR3 comprises 13 residues. The germline V gene has CDR1 SNHLY and CDR2 FYNNEI. UMIs were included in TCR beta cDNA generated by 5'RACE template switching. TCRdb re-analyzed the 5' RACE reads; it lists each CDR3 protein once, without DNA. In all, the sample yields about 380,000 distinct CDR3 sequences. Source material: blood T cells: a sorted CD56 or NKG2C T cell subset, CD4+ or CD8+ T cells, or bulk PBMC T cells (not recorded which). The receptor comes from a man aged 18-70 years in good health. This chain connects TRBV2 to TRBJ2-4; TCRdb selects TRBD1, and the lack of DNA leaves this call unchecked. The CDR3 protein is CASSPTSGDIQYF.